This T cell receptor beta chain appears in the sequencing data of a study of blood T cell repertoires in COVID-19. Study at large: There were acute and convalescent COVID-19 samples, and they came from the United States, Italy and Spain.

In the authors' methods: For nucleated cells, counts were estimated from reference gene primer amplification. Profiling relied on immunoSEQ multiplex PCR, and the TCRdb table lists in-frame clones only, not all of them. Clone size and V and J calls were adopted from that table, with D and trimming inferred from the DNA. This sample carries roughly 230,000 clones, about 80% of them seen once, and the ten largest clones take about 3.5%. The CDR3 is made up of 14 amino acids. Trimming left V 4 bases short and J 7 bases short, with 15 bases between. Germline V gives CDR1 SGHRS, CDR2 YFSETQ. Participants had their cohort set by participant-reported clinical history. All recovered Cohort 3 donors got two negative PCRs, got clearance, or saw symptom resolution.

The source of this sequence is a man aged 50-60 years who had recovered from COVID-19. The chain has TRBV5-1 and TRBJ1-5; tentative D call: TRBD1 (6 bases). Source material: PBMCs or T cells enriched from blood (not recorded which). The CDR3 loop reads CASSLTGGLQPQHF. DNA of the CDR3: TGCGCCAGCAGCCTCACCGGGGGGCTCCAGCCCCAGCATTTT.